Listed here is a single TCR beta chain. What it binds is not known. Indicated time point: newly diagnosed GD, antithyroid drugs for less than 3 months. The TCR library was made from RNA that had been extracted from PBMCs in TRIzol. This entry is derived from a study of regulatory T cells in long-lasting Graves disease. Points from the study as a whole: Those with persistent disease had in common more public clonotypes (about 2,500) than new patients (more than 900).

V trimming: 6 bases; J trimming: 0 bases; junction bases outside the gene matches: 12. The CDR3 is made up of 19 amino acids. According to the study, TCR beta libraries were built with iRepertoire HTBI primers and CDR3-region Arm-PCR. TCRdb fed the multiplex PCR reads into MiXCR, producing one record per CDR3 protein. This table holds around 450,000 distinct CDR3 sequences, approximately 15% found once. This sample also appeared in a second study, on T cells in Graves' hyperthyroidism and ophthalmopathy. From that second work: Ophthalmopathy was identified by the model a median around 6 months ahead of onset.

Specimen: peripheral blood mononuclear cells (PBMCs), collected at new diagnosis, from a patient treated with antithyroid drugs. V and J are TRBV12-3 or TRBV12-4 and TRBJ2-4; 12 nucleotides line up with TRBD2. The sequence was obtained from a woman between 40 and 50 years old with Graves disease. CDR3 loop: CASRSRGGLAGLAKNIQYF. CDR3 sequence (DNA): TGTGCCAGCAGATCAAGGGGAGGACTAGCGGGATTAGCCAAAAACATTCAGTACTTC.